This entry lists 31 T cell receptor beta chains sequenced from one sample in a study of shared clonotypes between healthy human individuals. Naive CD8 populations comprised CD45RO-negative cells positively selected for CCR7, excluding terminally differentiated effector memory CD45RA+ cells. Repertoires were generated with immunoSEQ multiplex PCR, while TCRdb's copy carries only in-frame clones and drops some. The table records under 700,000 clones, 85% to 95% of them present only once. The source material was naive CD8+ T cells sorted from blood. All receptors come from a woman in her 30s in good health.

The V and J genes are TRBV28 and TRBJ1-2, with TRBD1 matching over 8 bases. With V trimmed by 7 bases and J by 0 bases, 7 bases remained unmatched. The germline V gene encodes CDR1 MDHEN and CDR2 SYDVKM. The CDR3 runs 15 residues. CDR3 sequence reads: CASTDFRGPNYGYTF. CDR3 nucleotide sequence: TGTGCCAGCACCGATTTCAGGGGGCCTAACTATGGCTACACCTTC.

The CDR3 DNA reads as TGCGCCAGCAGTACGTATCAAGGTAGGGAGATCACCGGGGAGCTGTTTTTT. It yields the protein CASSTYQGREITGELFF. The V call is TRBV23-1, the J call TRBJ2-2; D might be TRBD2 (5 bases). TRBV23-1 is known as an ORF, though its function is uncertain. The CDR3 totals 17 residues. Trimming pared 5 bases from V and 4 bases from J, leaving 20 bases between.

This clone was counted only a few times. The chain uses TRBV4-1 and TRBJ1-2, with D perhaps TRBD1 (6 bases). The V end lost 1 base, the J end lost 8 bases, and 8 bases lay between the germline ends. The germline CDR1 and CDR2 sequences are MGHRA and YSYEKL. This CDR3 is built from 12 residues. Here the CDR3 DNA reads TGCGCCAGCAGCCAAGGGGGGCGCGGCTACACCTTC. Its protein is CASSQGGRGYTF.

The V call is TRBV28, the J call TRBJ1-5; D remains unclear. The germline CDR1 and CDR2 sequences are MDHEN and SYDVKM. Trimming stripped 7 bases from V and 6 bases from J, with 16 bases between. The CDR3 is 14 residues long. The CDR3 loop is CASTGPTSGQPQHF. The CDR3 nucleotides are TGTGCCAGCACCGGACCCACGTCGGGTCAGCCCCAGCATTTT.

Here the CDR3 reads CASSNRDSNYEQYF. CDR3 DNA sequence: TGTGCCAGTAGCAACCGGGACAGTAACTACGAGCAGTACTTC. The chain uses TRBV19 and TRBJ2-7; TRBD1 agrees at 7 bases. Germline CDR1 reads LNHDA; CDR2 reads SQIVND (reference sequence). The junction had 8 bases not matched to a gene; V was cut back by 6 bases and J by 3 bases. This CDR3 region has 14 residues.

V is TRBV27 and J is TRBJ1-4; 7 positions agree with TRBD1. There are 14 residues in the CDR3. The J segment lost 2 bases and the V segment lost 6 bases, leaving 3 bases of the junction unmatched. Germline assignment: CDR1 MNHEY and CDR2 SMNVEV (reference sequence). The CDR3 reads CASRPTGTNEKLFF. In DNA form, the CDR3 reads TGTGCCAGCAGGCCGACAGGGACTAATGAAAAACTGTTTTTT.

This chain links TRBV27 with TRBJ2-1; the match to TRBD2 covers 8 bases. V was clipped by 1 base and J by 8 bases; unmatched bases: 4. The CDR3 length is 14 residues. Germline values: CDR1 MNHEY, CDR2 SMNVEV (reference sequence). The chain's CDR3 is CASSLLAGSYEQFF. CDR3 bases: TGTGCCAGCAGTTTATTAGCGGGATCCTATGAGCAGTTCTTC.

The J gene is TRBJ2-1, the V gene TRBV2; 8 bases match TRBD1. Germline assignment: CDR1 SNHLY and CDR2 FYNNEI. CDR3 length equals 15 residues. The J segment lost 9 bases and the V segment lost 4 bases, leaving 11 bases of the junction unmatched. CDR3 sequence reads: CASSGTGQGEVEQFF. The CDR3 DNA sequence: TGTGCCAGCAGTGGGACCGGACAGGGTGAGGTTGAGCAGTTCTTC. Looking up the rest from reference TRBV2 and TRBJ2-1 gives the full variable domain: EPEVTQTPSHQVTQMGQEVILRCVPISNHLYFYWYRQILGQKVEFLVSFYNNEISEKSEIFDDQFSVERPDGSNFTLKIRSTKLEDSAMYFCASSGTGQGEVEQFFGPGTRLTVL.

V gene TRBV15 combines with J gene TRBJ2-7; 9 bases map to TRBD2. The CDR3 consists of 14 residues. After removal of 7 bases from V and 4 bases from J, the junction contained 8 bases not matched to a gene. Germline V gene lookup returns CDR1 LNHNV and CDR2 YYDKDF (reference sequence). The CDR3 sequence is CATKPTSGAYEQYF. The CDR3 DNA follows: TGTGCCACCAAACCGACTAGCGGCGCGTACGAGCAGTACTTC.

The CDR3 reads CASSEHWRRYSGNTIYF. In DNA form, the CDR3 reads TGCGCCAGCAGCGAACATTGGCGACGGTACTCTGGAAACACCATATATTTT. The chain carries TRBV10-1 and TRBJ1-3; D gene uncertain. Per germline, CDR1 WNHNN and CDR2 SYGVQD (reference sequence). V lost 6 bases to trimming and J lost 0 bases, with 18 bases between them. This CDR3 is built from 17 residues.

The chain joins TRBV15 to TRBJ2-2, with 10 bases lining up with TRBD1. From germline, CDR1 is LNHNV and CDR2 YYDKDF (reference sequence). The CDR3 length is 16 residues. V lost 0 bases, J lost 10 bases, and 8 bases stayed unmatched. The CDR3 loop reads CATSRESTGGLEELFF. In DNA, the CDR3 is TGTGCCACCAGCAGAGAGTCGACAGGGGGCCTCGAGGAGCTGTTTTTT. Together with reference TRBV15 and TRBJ2-2, the CDR3 gives the full variable domain: DAMVIQNPRYQVTQFGKPVTLSCSQTLNHNVMYWYQQKSSQAPKLLFHYYDKDFNNEADTPDNFQSRRPNTSFCFLDIRSPGLGDTAMYLCATSRESTGGLEELFFGEGSRLTVL.

The V gene is TRBV14, the J gene TRBJ2-4; TRBD2 aligns across 7 bases. Unmatched junction bases numbered 8, after V lost 1 base and J lost 2 bases. CDR1 SGHDN and CDR2 FVKESK come from the germline V gene. CDR3 length: 17 amino acids. The DNA for the CDR3 is TGTGCCAGCAGCCAAGGCCCCGGGGAGGGAACCAAAAACATTCAGTACTTC. The encoded protein is CASSQGPGEGTKNIQYF.

CDR3 in DNA: TGTGCCAGCAGTCTCTACGAGCAGTACTTC. It encodes CASSLYEQYF. The genes are TRBV6-1 and TRBJ2-7; D not certain. The length of the CDR3 is 10 residues. Per the germline V gene, CDR1 is MNHNS and CDR2 is SASEGT. V was clipped by 5 bases and J by 3 bases, with 2 bases between them.

The chain couples TRBV4-1 to TRBJ2-7; TRBD2 matches at 10 bases. The CDR3 covers 16 residues. The V segment lost 3 bases and the J segment 2 bases; nucleotides outside the gene matches: 7. CDR1 MGHRA and CDR2 YSYEKL come from the germline V gene. The CDR3 is CASSQLGTSVTYEQYF. The CDR3 DNA follows: TGCGCCAGCAGCCAGCTGGGGACTAGCGTTACCTACGAGCAGTACTTC.

The chain recombines TRBV7-9 with TRBJ2-2; the D call may be TRBD1 or TRBD2 (5 bases each). Trimming cost V 6 bases and J 4 bases, with 15 bases left between them. From germline, CDR1 is SEHNR and CDR2 FQNEAQ (reference sequence). The CDR3 extends over 15 amino acids. The CDR3 here is CASREGYPGTGELFF. The CDR3 nucleotides are TGTGCCAGCAGAGAGGGGTACCCGGGCACCGGGGAGCTGTTTTTT.

This clone was seen a few times. The junction differs from germline at one of its ends, possibly a read error. The V and J genes are TRBV6-1 and TRBJ2-7, with TRBD2 identical over 9 bases. The CDR3 runs to 16 residues. Germline V gene sequence: CDR1 MNHNS, CDR2 SASEGT. CDR3 sequence reads: CASSEGRGGDAYEQYF. The CDR3 DNA is TGTGCCAGCAGCGAAGGTCGCGGGGGGGATGCCTACGAGCAGTACTTC.

The chain carries TRBV6-5 and TRBJ2-7; 11 bases match TRBD2. With V trimmed by 2 bases and J by 0 bases, 3 bases remained unmatched. The CDR3 extends over 16 amino acids. Germline V gene lookup returns CDR1 MNHEY and CDR2 SVGAGI. The DNA for the CDR3 is TGTGCCAGCAGTTACACCACTAGCGGGAGCTCCTACGAGCAGTACTTC. This encodes CASSYTTSGSSYEQYF.

The CDR3 spells CASSLPEFEQFF. For the CDR3, the DNA is TGTGCCAGCAGCTTACCGGAGTTTGAGCAGTTCTTC. The J gene is TRBJ2-1, the V gene TRBV11-2; D is undetermined. Per germline, CDR1 SGHAT and CDR2 FQNNGV. This CDR3 is built from 12 residues. Trimming stripped 2 bases from V and 9 bases from J, with 8 bases between.

The chain uses TRBV28 and TRBJ2-1, with TRBD2 identical over 9 bases. Germline values: CDR1 MDHEN, CDR2 SYDVKM. V shed 3 bases and J 8 bases; nucleotides not matched to a gene: 5. CDR3 size: 14 residues. For the CDR3, the DNA is TGTGCCAGCAGTTTTAGGCGGGAGGGACATGAGCAGTTCTTC. Its translation: CASSFRREGHEQFF. The full variable domain, its missing parts supplied by reference TRBV28 and TRBJ2-1, is DVKVTQSSRYLVKRTGEKVFLECVQDMDHENMFWYRQDPGLGLRLIYFSYDVKMKEKGDIPEGYSVSREKKERFSLILESASTNQTSMYLCASSFRREGHEQFFGPGTRLTVL.

The chain couples TRBV4-1 to TRBJ1-5; no clear D. V was clipped by 4 bases and J by 7 bases, with 14 bases between them. Looked up from germline, CDR1 is MGHRA and CDR2 is YSYEKL. This CDR3 has 14 residues. The CDR3 loop reads CASSPRGAIQPQHF. In nucleotides, the CDR3 is TGCGCCAGCAGCCCGCGTGGTGCCATACAGCCCCAGCATTTT.

The count of this clone is one. V usage is TRBV7-9 and J usage is TRBJ1-2, with D uncertain. Trimming cost V 7 bases and J 0 bases, with 18 bases left between them. CDR3 length: 16 residues. CDR1 is SEHNR, CDR2 FQNEAQ, per germline (reference sequence). The chain's CDR3 is CASTTDAGSANYGYTF. DNA of the CDR3: TGTGCCAGCACCACGGACGCCGGCAGTGCTAACTATGGCTACACCTTC. Full variable domain (remainder filled in from reference TRBV7-9 and TRBJ1-2): DTGVSQNPRHKITKRGQNVTFRCDPISEHNRLYWYRQTLGQGPEFLTYFQNEAQLEKSRLLSDRFSAERPKGSFSTLEIQRTEQGDSAMYLCASTTDAGSANYGYTFGSGTRLTVV.

The chain employs TRBV7-2 and TRBJ2-3; D unclear. In germline, CDR1 is SGHTA, CDR2 FQGNSA. The CDR3 extends over 14 amino acids. Trimming took 6 bases from V and 1 from J, leaving 11 bases between them. CDR3 nucleotide sequence: TGTGCCAGCAGTCTCTATGGGGGCACAGATACGCAGTATTTT. As protein: CASSLYGGTDTQYF.

On this clone itself: The junction does not match germline at one end; this may be a read error. The rearrangement uses TRBV7-6 and TRBJ2-7; D gene uncertain. Germline V lookup: CDR1 SGHVS, CDR2 FNYEAQ. CDR3 length: 12 amino acids. DNA for the CDR3: TGTGCCAGCAGCTTAGTTGGGCTGGCTCTGGACTTC. It codes for CASSLVGLALDF.

The rearrangement links TRBV10-3 to TRBJ2-1, with D unclear. Trimming left V 6 bases short and J 5 bases short, with 5 bases between. There are 11 residues in the CDR3. The germline gives CDR1 ENHRY, CDR2 SYGVKD. In DNA form, the CDR3 reads TGTGCCATCAGACAGAACAATGAGCAGTTCTTC. The encoded protein is CAIRQNNEQFF.

In nucleotides, the CDR3 is TGTGCCAGCAGCCAAGGTGAAGGGGGAGATGGCTACACCTTC. Protein sequence: CASSQGEGGDGYTF. The chain uses TRBV4-2 and TRBJ1-2, with D perhaps TRBD1 (6 bases). Trimming cost V 1 base and J 6 bases, with 12 bases left between them. The CDR3 extends over 14 amino acids. Per germline, CDR1 LGHNA and CDR2 YNFKEQ.

The chain couples TRBV5-1 to TRBJ1-2; D is perhaps TRBD1 (5 bases). The germline V gene encodes CDR1 SGHRS and CDR2 YFSETQ. The V and J ends lost 4 bases and 4 bases respectively, with 20 bases between them. There are 16 residues in the CDR3. The CDR3 here is CASSPTFGDEIYGYTF. Here the CDR3 DNA reads TGCGCCAGCAGCCCCACCTTCGGGGACGAGATCTATGGCTACACCTTC.

In nucleotides, the CDR3 is TGCAGCGTTCATGGCGGTGGGGACAGGGTGAGGGTGAACACTGAAGCTTTCTTT. It encodes CSVHGGGDRVRVNTEAFF. The chain links TRBV29-1 to TRBJ1-1; 9 bases agree with TRBD1. This CDR3 has 18 residues. V dropped 5 bases and J dropped 0; count of bases not matched to a gene: 16. Germline CDR1 and CDR2: SQVTM and ANQGSEA.

The gene calls are TRBV10-3 and TRBJ1-5; 8 nucleotides match TRBD1. After removal of 4 bases from V and 9 bases from J, the junction contained 11 bases not matched to a gene. The CDR3 extends over 15 amino acids. CDR1 and CDR2 (germline): ENHRY, SYGVKD. The CDR3, as DNA: TGTGCCATCAGTGTGACAGGGGATTCTTATTTGCCCCAGCATTTT. This translates into CAISVTGDSYLPQHF.

V is TRBV5-4 and J is TRBJ1-1, with D possibly being TRBD1 (6 bases). The CDR3 covers 14 residues. Germline V gene data show CDR1 as SGHNT and CDR2 as YYREEE (reference sequence). The V end lost 4 bases, the J end lost 0 bases, and 10 bases lay between the germline ends. CDR3 region: CASSEDSLNTEAFF. CDR3 DNA: TGTGCCAGCAGCGAGGACAGCTTGAACACTGAAGCTTTCTTT. The whole variable domain, filled in from reference TRBV5-4 and TRBJ1-1, reads ETGVTQSPTHLIKTRGQQVTLRCSSQSGHNTVSWYQQALGQGPQFIFQYYREEENGRGNFPPRFSGLQFPNYSSELNVNALELDDSALYLCASSEDSLNTEAFFGQGTRLTVV.

This chain connects TRBV11-2 to TRBJ2-5; tentatively, D is TRBD2 (6 bases). The V gene lost 5 bases and the J gene lost 1 base, with 17 bases spanning the gap. CDR1 is SGHAT and CDR2 is FQNNGV in the germline V gene. The CDR3 is 16 residues long. The CDR3 reads CASSPGVEVSQETQYF. CDR3 DNA: TGTGCCAGCAGCCCGGGGGTTGAGGTCAGCCAAGAGACCCAGTACTTC.

The chain uses TRBV2 and TRBJ2-7; D remains unclear. V shed 8 bases and J shed 0 bases, with 14 bases lying between them. Looked up from germline, CDR1 is SNHLY and CDR2 is FYNNEI. This CDR3 spans 14 amino acids. The CDR3, as DNA: TGTGCCAGCTCCCCTAGTTGGGTCTCCTACGAGCAGTACTTC. This gives the protein CASSPSWVSYEQYF.